Described below is a single T cell receptor (beta chain) sequence and its context. Profiling relied on immunoSEQ multiplex PCR, and the TCRdb table lists in-frame clones only, not all of them. The sample gives roughly 2 million clones, 85% to 95% of which show up once; 0.1% to 0.15% is in the top ten. In germline, CDR1 is SGHNT, CDR2 YYREEE (reference sequence). J was trimmed by 6 bases and V by 4 bases; bases with no gene match: 18. This CDR3 has 17 amino acids. The data were taken from a study of shared clonotypes between healthy human individuals. Every one of the donors was a Caucasian adult that lived in Nashville, Tennessee.

The chain joins TRBV5-4 to TRBJ1-2, with TRBD1 identical over 7 bases. Sequenced material: naive CD4+ T cells sorted from blood. Subset: CD45RA+ positively selected. The TCR originated in a man between 18 and 35 years old in good health. The CDR3, as DNA: TGTGCCAGCAGCACCCGGACAGGCAAAGGGACATTCGATGGCTACACCTTC. This translates into CASSTRTGKGTFDGYTF.